The clone carrying this T cell receptor (beta chain) has just a few counts. CDR1 and CDR2 from the germline V gene are DFQATT and SNEGSKA (reference sequence). Deletions cut 6 bases from V and 2 bases from J, with 18 bases between. CDR3 length: 15 residues. TCRdb reanalysed the 5' RACE reads using MiXCR and keeps one entry per CDR3 protein. The table shows 550,000 or so distinct CDR3 sequences, with 15% to 20% occurring only once. The record originates from a study of T cells after yellow fever vaccination. This sequence joins TRBV20-1 and TRBJ2-3; possibly TRBD2 for D (6 bases). The sample in question was PBMCs, obtained 15 days after the yellow fever booster vaccination. This sequence was found in a young man who received the YFV17D yellow fever vaccine. The CDR3 spells CSAHGGYDFTDTQYF. DNA for the CDR3: TGCAGTGCCCACGGAGGGTACGACTTCACAGATACGCAGTATTTT.